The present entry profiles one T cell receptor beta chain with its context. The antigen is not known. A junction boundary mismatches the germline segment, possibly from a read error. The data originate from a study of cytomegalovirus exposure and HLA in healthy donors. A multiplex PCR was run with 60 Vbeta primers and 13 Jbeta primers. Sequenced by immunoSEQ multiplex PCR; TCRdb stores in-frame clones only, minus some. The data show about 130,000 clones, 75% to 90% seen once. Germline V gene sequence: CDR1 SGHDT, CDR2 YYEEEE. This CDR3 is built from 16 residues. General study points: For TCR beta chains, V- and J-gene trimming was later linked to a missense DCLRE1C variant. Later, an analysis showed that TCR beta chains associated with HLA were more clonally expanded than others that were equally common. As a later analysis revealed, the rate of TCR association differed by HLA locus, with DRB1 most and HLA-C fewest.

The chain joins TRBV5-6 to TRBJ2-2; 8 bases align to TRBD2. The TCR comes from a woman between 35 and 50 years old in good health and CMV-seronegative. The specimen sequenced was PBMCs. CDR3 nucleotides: TGTGCCCGCAGCTTCTCTGGACTAGCTAGGGCCGGGGAGCTGTTTTTT. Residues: CARSFSGLARAGELFF.